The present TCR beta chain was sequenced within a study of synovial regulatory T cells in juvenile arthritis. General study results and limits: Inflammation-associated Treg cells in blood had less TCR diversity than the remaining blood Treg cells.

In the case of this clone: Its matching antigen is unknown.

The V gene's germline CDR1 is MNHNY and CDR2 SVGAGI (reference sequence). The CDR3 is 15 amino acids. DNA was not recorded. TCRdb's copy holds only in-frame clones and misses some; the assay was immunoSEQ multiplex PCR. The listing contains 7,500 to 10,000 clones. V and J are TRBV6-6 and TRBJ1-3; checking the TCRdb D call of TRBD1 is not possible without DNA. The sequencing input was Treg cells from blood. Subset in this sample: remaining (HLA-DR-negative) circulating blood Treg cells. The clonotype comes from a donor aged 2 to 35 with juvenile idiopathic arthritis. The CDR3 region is CASRRQGTSGNTIYF.